This TCR beta chain was found in a study of T cells in Graves' hyperthyroidism and ophthalmopathy. Study-level findings and limits: Clonotypes that were expanded in thyroid above 0.001 mostly appeared in blood too.

This clonotype was observed a single time. What it binds is unknown. One base away lies a much larger clone, so this may be a sequencing read error. The study left out patients who had uncontrolled infection, other autoimmune disease, pregnancy or lactation. Clinicians diagnosed patients from clinical symptoms, serum thyroxine and TRAb, thyroid ultrasound and orbital computed tomography. Amplification targeted TCR beta CDR3 regions from RNA transcripts. Primed by the HTBI set, a first-round RT-PCR was run on the TCR CDR3. TCRdb reprocessed the multiplex PCR reads with MiXCR, giving one entry per CDR3 protein. Counted here are approximately 98,000 distinct CDR3 sequences, 35% to 45% occurring once; the ten biggest clones make up around 9.6%. The ends were cut back, 5 bases at V and 5 bases at J, with 16 bases in the middle. The CDR3 length is 14 residues. Per germline, CDR1 MNHEY and CDR2 SMNVEV (reference sequence).

The sequenced material came from peripheral blood or thyroid tissue (not recorded which). The sequence was obtained from a young woman with Graves' hyperthyroidism. This chain connects TRBV27 to TRBJ2-7, with D possibly TRBD2 on 6 matching bases. CDR3 nucleotides: TGTGCCAGCAGTACCGGGGCTAGCGTTAACGAGCAGTACTTC. It specifies CASSTGASVNEQYF.